Shown below are 17 T cell receptor beta chains from a single sample sequenced in a study of lung T cells in sarcoidosis with Löfgren's syndrome. Using its own MiXCR run on the reads, TCRdb lists one record per CDR3 protein. The repertoire holds some 19,000 distinct CDR3 sequences, with 21% as singletons. The sample consisted of CD4+ T cells from bronchoalveolar lavage. The receptors originated from a human donor with sarcoidosis (Löfgren's syndrome or another form), or a control subject (not recorded which).

DNA for the CDR3: TGTGCCAGCAGCCAAGGTTCTAGCGGGAGCCCTGGGGCCAACGTCCTGACTTTC. Its translation: CASSQGSSGSPGANVLTF. The rearrangement joins TRBV4-2 to TRBJ2-6, with 10 bases that match TRBD2. Per germline, CDR1 LGHNA and CDR2 YNFKEQ. V lost 1 base and J lost 2; bases outside the gene matches: 5. The CDR3 covers 18 residues.

This clonotype was detected a few times. The chain is built from TRBV2 and TRBJ1-5; possible D gene TRBD1, 5 bases. V lost 11 bases to trimming and J lost 1 base, with 12 bases between them. The germline V gene has CDR1 SNHLY and CDR2 FYNNEI. The CDR3 covers 13 residues. The CDR3 loop reads CAVGRDSNQPQHF. CDR3 in DNA: TGTGCCGTGGGCCGGGACAGCAATCAGCCCCAGCATTTT.

This clonotype was seen at least ten times. The rearrangement joins TRBV14 to TRBJ1-2; D is perhaps TRBD1 (5 bases). The CDR3 has 12 amino acids. Trimming left V 6 bases short and J 12 bases short, with 17 bases between. Per the germline V gene, CDR1 is SGHDN and CDR2 is FVKESK. CDR3 amino acids: CASSAYSRVHTF. The CDR3 DNA follows: TGTGCCAGCAGTGCATACAGCAGGGTCCACACCTTC.

This clonotype was detected many times. V and J are TRBV6-1 and TRBJ2-2; D is possibly TRBD2 (5 bases). Trimming cost V 8 bases and J 4 bases, with 14 bases left between them. CDR1 MNHNS and CDR2 SASEGT come from the germline V gene. The CDR3 is 14 amino acids. CDR3 amino acids: CASWGEGATGELFF. CDR3 DNA: TGTGCCAGCTGGGGAGAGGGAGCCACCGGGGAGCTGTTTTTT.

Within the sample, this clonotype is medium-sized. The gene calls are TRBV27 and TRBJ1-1, with a possible D match to TRBD1 (6 bases). CDR3 size: 12 residues. Trimming pared 4 bases from V and 11 bases from J, leaving 14 bases between. Germline V gives CDR1 MNHEY, CDR2 SMNVEV (reference sequence). The CDR3 nucleotides read TGTGCCAGCAGTTCCGAGGGGGGCACGGCTTTCTTT. This codes for CASSSEGGTAFF.

This clonotype has at least ten counts. J is TRBJ2-6 and V is TRBV4-3; D ambiguous. Trimming removed 4 bases at V and 4 bases at J, with 20 bases between. In germline, CDR1 is LGHNA, CDR2 YSLEER. The CDR3 spans 18 residues. The CDR3 here is CASSLSLPSGMGANVLTF. The CDR3 nucleotides read TGCGCCAGCAGCCTAAGCCTGCCCTCGGGTATGGGGGCCAACGTCCTGACTTTC.

A few counts support this clonotype. The junction differs from germline at one of its ends, possibly a read error. The chain uses TRBV29-1 and TRBJ1-4; 11 bases are a match to TRBD1. This CDR3 has 15 amino acids. In germline, CDR1 is SQVTM, CDR2 ANQGSEA. CDR3 sequence reads: CSVDYPGQGDEKLLF. The DNA for the CDR3 is TGCAGCGTCGACTATCCGGGACAGGGGGATGAAAAACTGCTTTTT.

In this sample, this clonotype is medium-sized (0.01 to 0.1%). The CDR3 DNA reads TGCAGTGTCAGGGTCGGGAGGACTTACGAGCAGTACTTC. Amino acid sequence: CSVRVGRTYEQYF. The chain links TRBV20-1 to TRBJ2-7; 7 nucleotides align to TRBD2. CDR3 length equals 13 residues. The germline V gene encodes CDR1 DFQATT and CDR2 SNEGSKA (reference sequence). V lost 7 bases and J lost 4; bases outside the gene matches: 10.

The J gene is TRBJ2-1, the V gene TRBV5-4; 9 bases are a match to TRBD2. The CDR3 length is 15 residues. In germline, CDR1 is SGHNT, CDR2 YYREEE (reference sequence). V lost 4 bases to trimming and J lost 0 bases; unmatched junction nucleotides: 2. The CDR3 bases are TGTGCCAGCAGCCGGACTAGCGACTCCTACAATGAGCAGTTCTTC. This sequence encodes CASSRTSDSYNEQFF.

This clonotype was recorded at least ten times. The chain combines TRBV4-3 with TRBJ2-1; possibly TRBD2 for D (6 bases). Germline V gene sequence: CDR1 LGHNA, CDR2 YSLEER. CDR3 length: 16 amino acids. V was shortened by 1 base and J by 7 bases, with 17 bases between the two germline ends. CDR3 sequence reads: CASSQVQVGRINEQFF. Written as DNA, the CDR3 is TGCGCCAGCAGCCAAGTCCAGGTGGGGAGGATTAATGAGCAGTTCTTC.

The chain couples TRBV12-3 or TRBV12-4 to TRBJ2-2; TRBD1 might be the D (6 bases). V gave up 7 bases and J gave up 5 bases, with 14 bases separating them. The CDR3 covers 14 residues. The CDR3 region is CASKGQGKTGELFF. In DNA form, the CDR3 reads TGTGCCAGCAAGGGGCAGGGGAAGACCGGGGAGCTGTTTTTT.

The rearrangement links TRBV6-2 or TRBV6-3 to TRBJ2-1, with TRBD2 matching over 13 bases. V lost 9 bases to trimming and J lost 12 bases; unmatched junction nucleotides: 17. CDR1 is MNHEY, CDR2 SVGEGT, per germline. CDR3 length: 16 amino acids. CDR3 region: CASTLKGLAGSAGQFF. The CDR3 nucleotides read TGTGCCAGTACCCTAAAGGGACTAGCGGGATCCGCTGGGCAGTTCTTC.

Relative to its sample, this clonotype is medium-sized (0.01 to 0.1%). V is TRBV6-6 and J is TRBJ2-7; a weak D match, TRBD2 (6 bases). Germline CDR1 and CDR2: MNHNY and SVGAGI (reference sequence). CDR3 length equals 15 residues. The V end lost 0 bases, the J end lost 2 bases, and 11 bases lay between the germline ends. The CDR3 here is CASSYSPTGAYEQYF. The CDR3 bases are TGTGCCAGCAGTTACTCGCCTACGGGAGCCTACGAGCAGTACTTC.

As to this clonotype: A read error is possible here, since a much larger clone lies one base away. The DNA for the CDR3 is TGTGTCAGCAGTTACTCAGGAGGGAAGGGTTCACCCCTCCACTTT. Amino acid sequence: CVSSYSGGKGSPLHF. The chain links TRBV6-6 to TRBJ1-6; D is ambiguous. In germline, CDR1 is MNHNY, CDR2 SVGAGI (reference sequence). CDR3 length: 15 residues.

This clonotype has at least ten counts. The chain couples TRBV11-1 to TRBJ1-3; the D is unclear. Between the trimmed V and J ends, which lost 3 bases and 1 base, there was a span of 13 bases. Germline V gene sequence: CDR1 SGHAT, CDR2 FQDESV (reference sequence). The CDR3 extends over 16 amino acids. CDR3 sequence: CASSFNPGLSGNTIYF. The CDR3 coding sequence is TGTGCCAGCAGCTTCAACCCTGGATTATCTGGAAACACCATATATTTT.

By share, this clonotype counts as medium-sized. This chain joins TRBV27 and TRBJ1-4, with no clear D. The CDR3 consists of 13 residues. The germline gives CDR1 MNHEY, CDR2 SMNVEV (reference sequence). V gave up 7 bases and J gave up 4 bases, with 10 bases separating them. The CDR3 coding sequence is TGTGCCAGCAACAGCCCCGGTAATGAAAAACTGTTTTTT. It specifies CASNSPGNEKLFF.

In the case of this clonotype: A much bigger clone sits one base away, suggesting this may be a read error. This rearrangement joins TRBV20-1 to TRBJ2-3; D may be TRBD1 (5 bases). With 7 bases removed from V and 0 bases from J, the gap between germline ends came to 17 bases. The CDR3 is 15 amino acids. Germline lookup yields CDR1 DFQATT and CDR2 SNEGSKA (reference sequence). The CDR3 sequence: CSVRTRSYSTDTQYF. The CDR3 nucleotides are TGCAGTGTGCGGACAAGATCCTATAGCACAGATACGCAGTATTTT.